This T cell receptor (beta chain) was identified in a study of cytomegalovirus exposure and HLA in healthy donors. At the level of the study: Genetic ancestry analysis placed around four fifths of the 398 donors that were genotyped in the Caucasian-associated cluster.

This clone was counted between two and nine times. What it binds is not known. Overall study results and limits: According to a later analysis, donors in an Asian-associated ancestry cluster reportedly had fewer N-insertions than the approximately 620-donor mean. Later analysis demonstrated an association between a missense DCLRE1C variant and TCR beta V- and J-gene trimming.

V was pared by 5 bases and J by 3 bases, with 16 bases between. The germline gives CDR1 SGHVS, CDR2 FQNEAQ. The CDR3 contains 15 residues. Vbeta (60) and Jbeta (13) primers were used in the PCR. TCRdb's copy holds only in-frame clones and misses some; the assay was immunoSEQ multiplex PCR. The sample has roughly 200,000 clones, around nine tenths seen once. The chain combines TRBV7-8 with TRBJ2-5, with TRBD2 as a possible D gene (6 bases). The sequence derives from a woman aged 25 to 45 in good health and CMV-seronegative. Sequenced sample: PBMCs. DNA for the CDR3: TGTGCCAGCAGCGTTACTAGCCTCGCTGAAGAGACCCAGTACTTC. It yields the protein CASSVTSLAEETQYF.